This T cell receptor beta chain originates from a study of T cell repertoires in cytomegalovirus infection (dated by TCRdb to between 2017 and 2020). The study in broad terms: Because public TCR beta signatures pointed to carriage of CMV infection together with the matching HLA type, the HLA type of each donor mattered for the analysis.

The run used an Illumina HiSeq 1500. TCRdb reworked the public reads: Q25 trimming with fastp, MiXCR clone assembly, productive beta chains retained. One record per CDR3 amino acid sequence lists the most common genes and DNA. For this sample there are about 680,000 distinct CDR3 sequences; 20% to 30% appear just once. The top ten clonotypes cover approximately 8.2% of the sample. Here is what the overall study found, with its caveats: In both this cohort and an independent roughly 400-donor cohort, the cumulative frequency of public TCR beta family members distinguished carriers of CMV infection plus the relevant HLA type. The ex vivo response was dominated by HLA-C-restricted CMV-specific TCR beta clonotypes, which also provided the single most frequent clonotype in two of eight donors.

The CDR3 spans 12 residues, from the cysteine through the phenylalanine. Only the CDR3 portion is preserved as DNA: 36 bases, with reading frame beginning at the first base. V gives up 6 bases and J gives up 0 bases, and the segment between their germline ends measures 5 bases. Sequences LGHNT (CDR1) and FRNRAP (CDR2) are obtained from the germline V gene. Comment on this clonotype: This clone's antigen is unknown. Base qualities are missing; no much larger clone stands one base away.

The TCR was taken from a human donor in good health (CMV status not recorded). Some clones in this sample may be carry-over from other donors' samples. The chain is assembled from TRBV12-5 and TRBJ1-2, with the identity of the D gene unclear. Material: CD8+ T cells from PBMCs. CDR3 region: CASGDSNYGYTF. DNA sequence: TGTGCTAGTGGAGACTCTAACTATGGCTACACCTTC.